This TCR beta chain was found in a study of early T cells in non-severe SARS-CoV-2 infection. Study-wide background: It was bulk RNA from unsorted whole blood that was sequenced, and the chains were unpaired.

This clonotype has at least ten counts. Its target is not known. Study findings and constraints: VDJdb matching favored anti-spike CD8 responses, missing private and CD4 specificities.

Researchers tagged individual cDNA molecules with unique molecular identifiers. TCRdb redid the calling of the 5' RACE reads with MiXCR, one entry per CDR3 protein. The sample records fewer than 35,000 distinct CDR3 sequences, about 9.9% being singletons. The sequenced material came from whole blood. The source is an adult who was a healthcare worker with PCR-confirmed SARS-CoV-2 infection or an uninfected control (not recorded which).

CDR3 sequence: CASSITGLVRDEQFF. In nucleotides, the CDR3 is TGTGCCAGCAGCATAACAGGCCTGGTGCGGGATGAGCAGTTCTTC. The rearrangement uses TRBV5-4 and TRBJ2-1, with D perhaps being TRBD1 or TRBD2 (5 bases each). V was trimmed by 4 bases and J by 8 bases, leaving 19 bases between them. This CDR3 is built from 15 residues. Germline CDR1 SGHNT, CDR2 YYREEE (reference sequence).